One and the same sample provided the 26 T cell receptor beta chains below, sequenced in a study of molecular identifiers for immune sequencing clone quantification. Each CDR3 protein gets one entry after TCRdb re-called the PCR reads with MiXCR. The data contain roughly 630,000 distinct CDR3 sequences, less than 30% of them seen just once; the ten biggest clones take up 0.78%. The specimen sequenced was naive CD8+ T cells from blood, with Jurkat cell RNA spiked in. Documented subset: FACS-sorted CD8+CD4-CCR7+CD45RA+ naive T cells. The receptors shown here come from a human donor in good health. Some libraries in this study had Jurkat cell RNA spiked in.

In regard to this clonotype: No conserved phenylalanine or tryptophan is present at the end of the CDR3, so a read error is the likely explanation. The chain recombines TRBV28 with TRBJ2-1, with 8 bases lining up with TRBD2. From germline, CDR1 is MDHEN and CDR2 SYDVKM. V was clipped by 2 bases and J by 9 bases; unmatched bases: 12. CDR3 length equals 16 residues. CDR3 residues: CASSLIAGTSGTEQFL. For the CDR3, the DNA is TGTGCCAGCAGTTTAATTGCCGGCACTAGCGGCACTGAGCAGTTCCTC.

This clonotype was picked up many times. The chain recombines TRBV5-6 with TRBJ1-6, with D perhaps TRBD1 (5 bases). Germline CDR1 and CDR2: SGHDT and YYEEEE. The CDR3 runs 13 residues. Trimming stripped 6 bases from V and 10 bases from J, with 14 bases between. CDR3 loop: CASTQGPGSPLHF. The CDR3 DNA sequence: TGTGCCAGCACCCAGGGACCCGGCTCACCCCTCCACTTT.

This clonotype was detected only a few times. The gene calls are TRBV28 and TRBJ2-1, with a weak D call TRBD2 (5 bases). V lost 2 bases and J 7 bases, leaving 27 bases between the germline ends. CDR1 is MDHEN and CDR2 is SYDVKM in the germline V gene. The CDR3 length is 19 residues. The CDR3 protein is CASSLRDRADSPWRNEQFF. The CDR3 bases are TGTGCCAGCAGTTTACGTGATCGGGCAGACTCACCGTGGAGGAATGAGCAGTTCTTC.

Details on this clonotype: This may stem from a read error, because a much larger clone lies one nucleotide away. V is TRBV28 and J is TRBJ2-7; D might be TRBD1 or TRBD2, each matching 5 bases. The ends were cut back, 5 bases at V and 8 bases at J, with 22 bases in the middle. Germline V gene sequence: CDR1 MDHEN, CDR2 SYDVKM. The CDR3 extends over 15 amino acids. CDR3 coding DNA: TGTGCCAGCAGTCTGGGACGGGACCCAGAATACAAGCAGTACTTC. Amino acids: CASSLGRDPEYKQYF.

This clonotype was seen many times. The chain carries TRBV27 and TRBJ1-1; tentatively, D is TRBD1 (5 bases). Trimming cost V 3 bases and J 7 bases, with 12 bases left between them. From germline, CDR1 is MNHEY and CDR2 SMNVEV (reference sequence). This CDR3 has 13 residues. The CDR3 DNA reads TGTGCCAGCAGTTTGGGATCACAGGTTGAAGCTTTCTTT. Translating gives CASSLGSQVEAFF.

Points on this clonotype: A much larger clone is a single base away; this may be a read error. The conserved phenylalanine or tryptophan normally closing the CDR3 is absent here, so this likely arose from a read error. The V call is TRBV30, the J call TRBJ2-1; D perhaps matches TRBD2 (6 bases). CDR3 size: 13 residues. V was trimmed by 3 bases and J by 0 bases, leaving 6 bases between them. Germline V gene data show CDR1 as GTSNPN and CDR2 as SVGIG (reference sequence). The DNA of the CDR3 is TGTGCCTGGAGCGGGAGCTCCTACAATGAGCAGTTCTAC. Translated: CAWSGSSYNEQFY.

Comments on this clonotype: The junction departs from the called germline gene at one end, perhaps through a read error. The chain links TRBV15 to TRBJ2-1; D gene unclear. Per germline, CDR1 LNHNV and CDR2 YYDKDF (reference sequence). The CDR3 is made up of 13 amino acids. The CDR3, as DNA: TGTGCCCCCAGCAGAGGTGGGTACAATGCGCAGTTCTTC. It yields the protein CAPSRGGYNAQFF.

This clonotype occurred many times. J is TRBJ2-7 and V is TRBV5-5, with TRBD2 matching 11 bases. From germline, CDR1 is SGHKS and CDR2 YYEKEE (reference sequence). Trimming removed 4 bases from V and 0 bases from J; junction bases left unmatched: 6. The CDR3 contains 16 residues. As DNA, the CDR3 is TGTGCCAGCAGCCCGGGACTAGCGGCGGACTCCTACGAGCAGTACTTC. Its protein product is CASSPGLAADSYEQYF.

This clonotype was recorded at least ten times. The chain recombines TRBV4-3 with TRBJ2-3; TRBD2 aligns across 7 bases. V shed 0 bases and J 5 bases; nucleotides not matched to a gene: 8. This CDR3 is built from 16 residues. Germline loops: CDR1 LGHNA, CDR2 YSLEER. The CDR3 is CASSQDGAGVKDTQYF. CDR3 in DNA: TGCGCCAGCAGCCAAGATGGGGCGGGAGTGAAAGATACGCAGTATTTT.

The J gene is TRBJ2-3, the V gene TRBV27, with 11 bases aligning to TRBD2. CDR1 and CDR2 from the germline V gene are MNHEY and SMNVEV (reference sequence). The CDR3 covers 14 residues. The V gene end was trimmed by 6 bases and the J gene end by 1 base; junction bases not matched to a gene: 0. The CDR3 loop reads CASRGLAGTDTQYF. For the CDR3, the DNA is TGTGCCAGCAGGGGACTAGCGGGCACAGATACGCAGTATTTT.

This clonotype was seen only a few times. The CDR3 DNA reads TGTGCCAGCACCCTTGGCCTAGCGGGAGGAAACTCCTACGAGCAGTACTTC. Translation: CASTLGLAGGNSYEQYF. V is TRBV7-9 and J is TRBJ2-7; 11 bases are shared with TRBD2. Germline V gives CDR1 SEHNR, CDR2 FQNEAQ (reference sequence). V lost 7 bases to trimming and J lost 0 bases; unmatched junction nucleotides: 11. This CDR3 comprises 17 residues.

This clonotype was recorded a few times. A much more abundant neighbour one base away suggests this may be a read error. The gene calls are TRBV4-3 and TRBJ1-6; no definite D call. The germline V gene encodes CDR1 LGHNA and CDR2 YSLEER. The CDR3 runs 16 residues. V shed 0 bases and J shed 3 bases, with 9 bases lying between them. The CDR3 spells CASSQDSSYYNSPLHF. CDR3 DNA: TGCGCCAGCAGCCAAGATTCGAGCTACTATAATTCACCCCTCCACTTT.

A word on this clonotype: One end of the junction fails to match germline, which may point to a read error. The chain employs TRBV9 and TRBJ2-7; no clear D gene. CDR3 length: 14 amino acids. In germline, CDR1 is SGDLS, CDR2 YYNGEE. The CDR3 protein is CDSSVEVSSYEQYF. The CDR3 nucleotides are TGTGACAGCAGCGTAGAGGTGAGCTCCTACGAGCAGTACTTC.

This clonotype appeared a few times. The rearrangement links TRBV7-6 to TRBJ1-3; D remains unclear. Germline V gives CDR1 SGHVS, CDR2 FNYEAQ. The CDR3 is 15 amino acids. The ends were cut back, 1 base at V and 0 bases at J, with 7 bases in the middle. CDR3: CASSLDSGSGNTIYF. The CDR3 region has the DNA TGTGCCAGCAGCTTAGATTCGGGCTCTGGAAACACCATATATTTT.

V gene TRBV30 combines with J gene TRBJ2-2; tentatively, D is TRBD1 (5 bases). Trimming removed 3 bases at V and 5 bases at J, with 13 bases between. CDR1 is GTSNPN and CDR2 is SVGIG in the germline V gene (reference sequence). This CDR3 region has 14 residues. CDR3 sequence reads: CAWSPRQRTGELFF. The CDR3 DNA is TGTGCCTGGAGCCCCCGACAGAGGACCGGGGAGCTGTTTTTT.

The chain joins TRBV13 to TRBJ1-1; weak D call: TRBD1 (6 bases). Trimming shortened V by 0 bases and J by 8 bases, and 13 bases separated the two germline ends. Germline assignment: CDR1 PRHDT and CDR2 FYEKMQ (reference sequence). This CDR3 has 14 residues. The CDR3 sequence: CASSLGRTGKEAFF. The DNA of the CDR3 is TGTGCCAGCAGCTTAGGCCGTACAGGGAAAGAAGCTTTCTTT.

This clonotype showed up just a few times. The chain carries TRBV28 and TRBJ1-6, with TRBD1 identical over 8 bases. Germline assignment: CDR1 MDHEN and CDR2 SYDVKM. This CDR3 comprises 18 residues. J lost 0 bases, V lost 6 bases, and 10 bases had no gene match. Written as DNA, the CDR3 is TGTGCCAGCAGAGGACAGGGAGAAACTTACTCCTATAATTCACCCCTCCACTTT. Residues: CASRGQGETYSYNSPLHF.

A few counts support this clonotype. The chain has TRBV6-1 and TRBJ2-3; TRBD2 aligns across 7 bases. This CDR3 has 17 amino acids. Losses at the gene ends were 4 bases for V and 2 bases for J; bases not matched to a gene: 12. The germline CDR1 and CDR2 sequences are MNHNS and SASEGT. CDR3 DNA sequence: TGTGCCAGCAGTGCGATTGGTCTAGCGGACAACACAGATACGCAGTATTTT. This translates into CASSAIGLADNTDTQYF.

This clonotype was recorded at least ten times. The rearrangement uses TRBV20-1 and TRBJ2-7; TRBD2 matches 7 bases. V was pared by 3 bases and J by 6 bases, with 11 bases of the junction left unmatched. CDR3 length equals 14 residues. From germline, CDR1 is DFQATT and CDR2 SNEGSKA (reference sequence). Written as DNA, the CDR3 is TGCAGTGCTAGTGGGGGGGACCTAGGAGCCGAGCAGTACTTC. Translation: CSASGGDLGAEQYF.

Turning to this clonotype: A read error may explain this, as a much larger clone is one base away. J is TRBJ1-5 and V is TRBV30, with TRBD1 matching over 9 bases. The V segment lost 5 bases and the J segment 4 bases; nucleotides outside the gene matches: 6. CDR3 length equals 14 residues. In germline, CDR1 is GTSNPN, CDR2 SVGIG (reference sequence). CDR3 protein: CAWREQGANQPQHF. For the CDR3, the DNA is TGTGCCTGGCGTGAACAGGGGGCGAATCAGCCCCAGCATTTT.

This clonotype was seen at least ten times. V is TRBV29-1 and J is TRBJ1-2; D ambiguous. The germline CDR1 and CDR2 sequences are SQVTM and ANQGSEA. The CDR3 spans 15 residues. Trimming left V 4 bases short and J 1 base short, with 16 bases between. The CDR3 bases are TGCAGCGTTGTGGCAGGAGATACATTTAACTATGGCTACACCTTC. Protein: CSVVAGDTFNYGYTF.

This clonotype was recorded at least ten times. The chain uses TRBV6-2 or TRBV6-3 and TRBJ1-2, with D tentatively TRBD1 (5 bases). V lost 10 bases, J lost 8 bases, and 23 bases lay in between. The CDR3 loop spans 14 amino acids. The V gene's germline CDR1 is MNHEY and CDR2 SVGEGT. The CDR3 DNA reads TGTGCCACCCTTGGTCCCGGGACCACCGACGGCTACACCTTC. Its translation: CATLGPGTTDGYTF.

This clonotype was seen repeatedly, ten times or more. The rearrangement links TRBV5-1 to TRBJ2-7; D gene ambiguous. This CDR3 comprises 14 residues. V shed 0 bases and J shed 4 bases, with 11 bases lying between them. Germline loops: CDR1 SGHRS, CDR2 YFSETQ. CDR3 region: CASSLAGSQYEQYF. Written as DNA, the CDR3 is TGCGCCAGCAGCTTGGCCGGGTCACAGTACGAGCAGTACTTC.

CDR3 nucleotides: TGTGCCAGCAGCCCCCCCCCAGGCGGACAGGCGATTTCTCAAGAGACCCAGTACTTC. This translates into CASSPPPGGQAISQETQYF. The chain has TRBV7-8 and TRBJ2-5; 7 bases are a match to TRBD1. Germline CDR1 reads SGHVS; CDR2 reads FQNEAQ. V trimming: 5 bases; J trimming: 2 bases; junction bases outside the gene matches: 20. The CDR3 consists of 19 residues.

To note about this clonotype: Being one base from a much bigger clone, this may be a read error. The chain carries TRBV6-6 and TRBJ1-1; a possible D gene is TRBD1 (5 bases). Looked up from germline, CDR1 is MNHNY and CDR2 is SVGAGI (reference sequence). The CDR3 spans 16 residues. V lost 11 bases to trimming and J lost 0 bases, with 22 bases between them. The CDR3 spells CACISGHDYMNTEAFF. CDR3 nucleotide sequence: TGTGCCTGCATTTCAGGGCACGATTACATGAACACTGAAGCTTTCTTT.

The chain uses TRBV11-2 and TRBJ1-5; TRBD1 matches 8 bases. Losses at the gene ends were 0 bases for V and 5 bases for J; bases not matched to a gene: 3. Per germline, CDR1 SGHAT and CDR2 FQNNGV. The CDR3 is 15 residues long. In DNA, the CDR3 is TGTGCCAGCAGCTTAGATAGGACAGGGTATCAGCCCCAGCATTTT. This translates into CASSLDRTGYQPQHF.